The 10 T cell receptor beta chains below were found in one sample sequenced in a study of blood T cell repertoires in COVID-19. Profiling relied on immunoSEQ multiplex PCR, and the TCRdb table lists in-frame clones only, not all of them. This table has about 150,000 clones, around four fifths appearing once. The sample consisted of peripheral blood. These receptors came from a woman of 80 years or more with COVID-19, enrolled during active disease.

V and J are TRBV12-5 and TRBJ2-2, with TRBD2 as a possible D gene (6 bases). Per germline, CDR1 LGHNT and CDR2 FRNRAP. This CDR3 is 15 amino acids long. V lost 2 bases to trimming and J lost 1 base, with 8 bases between them. The CDR3 region has the DNA TGTGCTAGTGGTTTGAGGCGGGGGAACACCGGGGAGCTGTTTTTT. This encodes CASGLRRGNTGELFF.

J is TRBJ1-5 and V is TRBV18; TRBD1 matches at 7 bases. The trim removed 0 bases at V and 4 bases at J, leaving 3 bases unmatched. The CDR3 loop spans 15 amino acids. CDR1 is KGHSH, CDR2 LQKENI, per germline. The CDR3: CASSPPGTVNQPQHF. CDR3 nucleotides: TGTGCCAGCTCACCACCCGGGACAGTAAATCAGCCCCAGCATTTT.

This clone occurred many times. The V and J genes are TRBV5-6 and TRBJ1-5, with 8 nucleotides matching TRBD1. Germline assignment: CDR1 SGHDT and CDR2 YYEEEE. The CDR3 runs 18 residues. Trimming removed 1 base from V and 0 bases from J; junction bases left unmatched: 9. Written as DNA, the CDR3 is TGTGCCAGCAGCTTGAGACAGGGGACGGCTTATAGCAATCAGCCCCAGCATTTT. Translating it yields CASSLRQGTAYSNQPQHF.

This clone showed up just once. The chain uses TRBV2 and TRBJ2-3, with 15 bases that match TRBD2. Losses at the gene ends were 6 bases for V and 3 bases for J; bases not matched to a gene: 1. CDR1 is SNHLY and CDR2 is FYNNEI in the germline V gene. There are 15 residues in the CDR3. CDR3 coding DNA: TGTGCCAGCAGGGGACTAGCGGGGGGTACAGATACGCAGTATTTT. It encodes CASRGLAGGTDTQYF.

The chain links TRBV15 to TRBJ1-1; 11 positions match TRBD1. CDR3 size: 15 residues. Germline CDR1 reads LNHNV; CDR2 reads YYDKDF (reference sequence). V shed 4 bases and J 4 bases; nucleotides not matched to a gene: 5. This CDR3 is CATSMGGTGGTEAFF. The CDR3 bases are TGTGCCACCAGCATGGGGGGGACAGGGGGCACTGAAGCTTTCTTT. The whole variable domain, filled in from reference TRBV15 and TRBJ1-1, reads DAMVIQNPRYQVTQFGKPVTLSCSQTLNHNVMYWYQQKSSQAPKLLFHYYDKDFNNEADTPDNFQSRRPNTSFCFLDIRSPGLGDTAMYLCATSMGGTGGTEAFFGQGTRLTVV.

This chain links TRBV7-2 with TRBJ2-2; TRBD1 matches at 7 bases. This CDR3 is built from 17 residues. Germline V lookup: CDR1 SGHTA, CDR2 FQGNSA. V lost 5 bases and J lost 5; bases outside the gene matches: 14. The DNA of the CDR3 is TGTGCCAGCAGCCCCTCGGTAGCACAGGGGAAAACCGGGGAGCTGTTTTTT. Translating it yields CASSPSVAQGKTGELFF.

CDR3 protein: CASSARGTGELFF. The DNA of the CDR3 is TGTGCCAGCAGCGCCCGGGGGACCGGGGAGCTGTTTTTT. V is TRBV3-1 (or the pseudogene TRBV3-2) and J is TRBJ2-2; a weak D match, TRBD2 (6 bases). This CDR3 has 13 residues. Germline V gene sequence: CDR1 LGHDT, CDR2 YNNKEL (reference sequence). Between the trimmed V and J ends, which lost 5 bases and 5 bases, there was a span of 9 bases.

V is TRBV3-1 (or the pseudogene TRBV3-2) and J is TRBJ1-5, with D hard to call. Germline lookup yields CDR1 LGHDT and CDR2 YNNKEL (reference sequence). The CDR3 contains 17 residues. Trimming cost V 4 bases and J 7 bases, with 23 bases left between them. In DNA form, the CDR3 reads TGTGCCAGCAGCCCATATTTGACCCTCCCCGCGGGCCAGCCCCAGCATTTT. Protein product: CASSPYLTLPAGQPQHF.

The chain carries TRBV5-1 and TRBJ1-2; D is ambiguous. The CDR3 is 13 residues long. Germline CDR1 and CDR2: SGHRS and YFSETQ. The V end was cut by 0 bases, the J end by 6 bases, with 9 bases between. CDR3 nucleotide sequence: TGCGCCAGCAGCTTGGAAGGGAGAAATGGCTACACCTTC. Translated, it gives CASSLEGRNGYTF.

The rearrangement links TRBV3-1 (or the pseudogene TRBV3-2) to TRBJ1-2; no reliable D call. The CDR3 covers 13 residues. Deletions cut 1 base from V and 2 bases from J, with 5 bases between. Germline V gene data show CDR1 as LGHDT and CDR2 as YNNKEL (reference sequence). The CDR3 DNA follows: TGTGCCAGCAGCCAAGCGCGGAACTATGGCTACACCTTC. Its protein is CASSQARNYGYTF.